This T cell receptor beta chain was sequenced in a study of breast tumors, draining lymph nodes, adjacent tissues. TCRdb reanalysed the multiplex PCR reads using MiXCR and keeps one entry per CDR3 protein. Of approximately 230,000 distinct CDR3 sequences in the sample, less than 40% were seen once. This clonotype occurred a few times. Axillary draining lymph nodes of breast cancer patients supplied the node samples. The TCR sequence derives from a female donor with breast cancer. Some clones in this sample may be carry-over from other donors' samples. Sequencing used axillary lymph node tissue.

CDR3 sequence: CASSLLLDTEAFF. DNA for the CDR3: TGCGCCAGCAGCTTATTGTTGGACACTGAAGCTTTCTTT. The chain has TRBV5-1 and TRBJ1-1; no definite D call. CDR1 is SGHRS, CDR2 YFSETQ, per germline. V was cut by 2 bases and J by 3 bases, with 8 bases left in between. The CDR3 is 13 amino acids.